This T cell receptor beta chain derives from a study of OX40 agonist ivuxolimab in advanced cancers. Study context: Melanoma, hepatocellular carcinoma, head and neck or renal cell cancer occurred in dose-escalation patients.

In regard to this clone: Antigen unknown.

The V and J ends lost 4 bases and 3 bases respectively, with 7 bases between them. The V gene's germline CDR1 is MNHEY and CDR2 SVGAGI. CDR3 length: 12 amino acids. The table came from immunoSEQ multiplex PCR; TCRdb's copy has only in-frame clones and leaves some out. The table lists 44,000 or so clones, more than 75% of them singletons. Notes on the study in general: Expanded clones were, on average, more numerous among CD8+ T cells than CD4+. The specificity for antigen of the expanded peripheral T cells was not determined.

This TCR derives from an adult with an advanced solid tumor such as melanoma, head and neck, liver or kidney cancer. The sample in question was CD4+ or CD8+ T cells sorted from blood, obtained in a trial of the OX40 agonist ivuxolimab. The chain carries TRBV6-5 and TRBJ2-7; D unresolved. CDR3 region: CASSLDGYEQYF. CDR3 DNA: TGTGCCAGCAGTTTAGACGGCTACGAGCAGTACTTC.